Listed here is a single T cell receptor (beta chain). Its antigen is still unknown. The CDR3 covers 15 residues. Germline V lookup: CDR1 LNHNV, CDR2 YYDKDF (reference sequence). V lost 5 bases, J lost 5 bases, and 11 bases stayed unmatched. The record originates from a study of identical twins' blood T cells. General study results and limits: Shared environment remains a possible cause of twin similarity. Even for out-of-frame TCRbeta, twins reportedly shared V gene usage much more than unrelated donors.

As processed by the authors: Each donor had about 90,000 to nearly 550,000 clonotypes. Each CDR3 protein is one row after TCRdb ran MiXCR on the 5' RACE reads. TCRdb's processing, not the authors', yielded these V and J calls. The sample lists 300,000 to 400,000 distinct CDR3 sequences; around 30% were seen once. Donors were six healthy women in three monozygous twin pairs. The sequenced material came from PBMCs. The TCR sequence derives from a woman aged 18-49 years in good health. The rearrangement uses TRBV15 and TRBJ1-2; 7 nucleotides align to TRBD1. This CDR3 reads CATSENNRGLYGYTF. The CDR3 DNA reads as TGTGCCACCAGCGAAAATAACAGGGGATTGTATGGCTACACCTTC.